This T cell receptor (beta chain) was captured in a study of cytomegalovirus exposure and HLA in healthy donors. The study's findings and limits: Later genetic work tied a missense DCLRE1C variant to beta-chain V and J trimming.

V was clipped by 0 bases and J by 7 bases, with 12 bases between them. This CDR3 is built from 14 residues. Germline loops: CDR1 MGHRA, CDR2 YSYEKL. Details on this clone: The antigen remains unidentified.

The PCR was carried out with 60 Vbeta primers and 13 Jbeta primers. This table comes from immunoSEQ multiplex PCR, and its TCRdb copy is limited to in-frame clones, with some not included. This sample's clone table lists about 53,000 clones. The sample consisted of PBMCs. The gene calls are TRBV4-1 and TRBJ1-2; D uncertain. This sequence was found in a young man in good health and CMV-seropositive. The CDR3 loop reads CASSQDPVQAGYTF. CDR3 in DNA: TGCGCCAGCAGCCAAGATCCGGTTCAGGCTGGCTACACCTTC.